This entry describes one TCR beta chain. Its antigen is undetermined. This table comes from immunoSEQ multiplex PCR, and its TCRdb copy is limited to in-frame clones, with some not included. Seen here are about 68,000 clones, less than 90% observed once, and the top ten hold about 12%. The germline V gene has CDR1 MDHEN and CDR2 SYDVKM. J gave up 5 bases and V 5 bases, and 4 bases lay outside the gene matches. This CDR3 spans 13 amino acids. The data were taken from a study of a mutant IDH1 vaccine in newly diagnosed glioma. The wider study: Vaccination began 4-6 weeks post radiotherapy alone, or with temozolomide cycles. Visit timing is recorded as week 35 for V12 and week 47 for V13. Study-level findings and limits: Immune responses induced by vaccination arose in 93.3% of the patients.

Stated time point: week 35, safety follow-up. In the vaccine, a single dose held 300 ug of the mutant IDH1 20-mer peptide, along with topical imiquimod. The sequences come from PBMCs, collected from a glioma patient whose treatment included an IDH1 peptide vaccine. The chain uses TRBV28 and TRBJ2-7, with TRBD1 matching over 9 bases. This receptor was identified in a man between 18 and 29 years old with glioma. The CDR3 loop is CASSADRGDEQYF. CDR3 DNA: TGTGCCAGCAGTGCGGACAGGGGTGACGAGCAGTACTTC.